A selection of T cell receptor beta chains follows, all from one sample in a study of T cell responses to AZD1222 COVID-19 vaccine. The table came from immunoSEQ multiplex PCR; TCRdb's copy has only in-frame clones and leaves some out. This sample has approximately 130,000 clones, with 90% found just once. This material consisted of peripheral blood, taken on day 0 of AZD1222 vaccination. These receptors originate from an adult in good health. Both conserved end residues are trimmed from each CDR3. Size is omitted from some rows. Given values are once, few, many or a class for expanded clones.

CDR3aa: ASSSGGGTYEQY; v_gene: TRBV5-4; j_gene: TRBJ2-7; abundance: -
CDR3aa: ATSDWTGTYGYT; v_gene: TRBV24-1; j_gene: TRBJ1-2; abundance: once
CDR3aa: ASSEETLRDSPLH; v_gene: TRBV2; j_gene: TRBJ1-6; abundance: -
CDR3aa: ATSGSQSHSGNTIY; v_gene: TRBV15; j_gene: TRBJ1-3; abundance: few
CDR3aa: ASSGGGNQETQY; v_gene: TRBV10-1; j_gene: TRBJ2-5; abundance: -
CDR3aa: ASSVRGLNSGNTIY; v_gene: TRBV6-1; j_gene: TRBJ1-3; abundance: -
CDR3aa: ASSLDYTIY; v_gene: TRBV28; j_gene: TRBJ1-3; abundance: -
CDR3aa: ASRAGDYEQY; v_gene: TRBV10-2; j_gene: TRBJ2-7; abundance: -
CDR3aa: ASSKRDRGYLEQY; v_gene: TRBV21-1; j_gene: TRBJ2-7; abundance: -
CDR3aa: ASSLMSGQGAYEQY; v_gene: TRBV11-2; j_gene: TRBJ2-7; abundance: -
CDR3aa: ASSLNPSNEQF; v_gene: TRBV7-3; j_gene: TRBJ2-1; abundance: -
CDR3aa: ASSPPGGSSYEQY; v_gene: TRBV18; j_gene: TRBJ2-7; abundance: -
CDR3aa: ASSLARDSTDTQY; v_gene: TRBV5-1; j_gene: TRBJ2-3; abundance: -
CDR3aa: ASRPSTGGNTIY; v_gene: TRBV5-1; j_gene: TRBJ1-3; abundance: few
CDR3aa: ASSSAASETQY; v_gene: TRBV5-1; j_gene: TRBJ2-5; abundance: -
CDR3aa: ASSQHGVTGEVGELF; v_gene: TRBV23-1; j_gene: TRBJ2-2; abundance: -
CDR3aa: ASSLNAGVVSPLH; v_gene: TRBV7-2; j_gene: TRBJ1-6; abundance: -
CDR3aa: ASSTLGLAVNTGELF; v_gene: TRBV19; j_gene: TRBJ2-2; abundance: -
CDR3aa: ASSSPEGGYGYT; v_gene: TRBV28; j_gene: TRBJ1-2; abundance: -
CDR3aa: ASSYSTLRIQEGIYEQY; v_gene: TRBV6-2/TRBV6-3; j_gene: TRBJ2-7; abundance: -
CDR3aa: ACRRESGNTIY; v_gene: TRBV5-1; j_gene: TRBJ1-3; abundance: -
CDR3aa: ASSIGNEQY; v_gene: TRBV19; j_gene: TRBJ2-7; abundance: -
CDR3aa: ASKGPNQPQH; v_gene: TRBV6-5; j_gene: TRBJ1-5; abundance: -
CDR3aa: ASSMGLAGVGPQETQY; v_gene: TRBV19; j_gene: TRBJ2-5; abundance: -